This entry is about one T cell receptor beta chain. Its target is unknown. These data belong to a study of cytomegalovirus exposure and HLA in healthy donors. Whole-study results and caveats: CMV serostatus was the sole immune exposure data available. Clonal expansion, a later analysis showed, was greater in HLA-associated TCR beta chains than in equally common others. A later analysis found common viral pathogens apparently linked to several of the most significant clusters.

Germline V gene data show CDR1 as WNHNN and CDR2 as SYGVQD (reference sequence). Trimming at V came to 4 bases and at J to 4 bases, leaving 11 bases not matched to a gene. The CDR3 is 16 amino acids. Both 60 Vbeta primers and 13 Jbeta primers went into the PCR. Only in-frame clones appear in the TCRdb table, and some are missing; sequencing was by immunoSEQ multiplex PCR. The sample yields about 100,000 clones, 75% to 80% seen once. Sample: PBMCs. The clonotype comes from a man aged 55 to 69 in good health and CMV-seropositive. The gene calls are TRBV10-1 and TRBJ2-7; 9 bases align to TRBD1. The CDR3 reads CASSAGAGQGNYEQYF. The CDR3 DNA is TGCGCCAGCAGTGCAGGCGCGGGACAGGGAAATTACGAGCAGTACTTC.